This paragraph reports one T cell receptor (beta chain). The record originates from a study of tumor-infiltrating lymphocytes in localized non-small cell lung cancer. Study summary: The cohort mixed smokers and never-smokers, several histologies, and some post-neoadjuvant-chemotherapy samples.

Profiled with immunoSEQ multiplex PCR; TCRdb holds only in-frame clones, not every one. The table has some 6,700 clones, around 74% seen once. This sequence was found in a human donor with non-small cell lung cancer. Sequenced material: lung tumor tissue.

The CDR3 loop is CASSSRDTAAEKLFF. The CDR3 DNA reads TGTGCCAGCAGCTCCCGGGACACTGCGGCGGAAAAACTGTTTTTT. The chain is built from TRBV6-5 and TRBJ1-4; tentative D call: TRBD1 (6 bases). The germline gives CDR1 MNHEY, CDR2 SVGAGI. Trimming stripped 6 bases from V and 8 bases from J, with 19 bases between. This CDR3 contains 15 residues.